The rows below give T cell receptor beta chains drawn from one sample of a study of CD4+ T cells in melanoma. Profiled with immunoSEQ multiplex PCR; TCRdb holds only in-frame clones, not every one. The sample shows around 130,000 clones, around 90% of them seen only once. All receptors derive from a human donor with melanoma. CDR3s include the opening cysteine and the closing phenylalanine or tryptophan. The D gene is left open where the match is weak. Size values are once, few and many counts, or a class for expanded clones, and some rows have none.

v_gene	abundance	d_gene	j_gene	CDR3aa	CDR3nt
TRBV6-5	.	.	TRBJ1-5	CASSVQGNQPQHF	TGTGCCAGCAGTGTCCAGGGGAATCAGCCCCAGCATTTT
TRBV4-1	.	TRBD1	TRBJ1-4	CASGLARDRATNEKLFF	TGCGCCAGCGGCTTAGCCCGAGACAGGGCAACTAATGAAAAACTGTTTTTT
TRBV18	.	.	TRBJ1-4	CASSPSQGTNEKLFF	TGTGCCAGCTCACCTTCCCAGGGAACTAATGAAAAACTGTTTTTT
TRBV7-2	.	TRBD2	TRBJ2-3	CASSAYRTSGSTDTQYF	TGTGCCAGCAGCGCCTATAGGACTAGCGGGAGCACAGATACGCAGTATTTT
TRBV6-5	.	.	TRBJ1-5	CAPRFGGSGQPQHF	TGTGCCCCTCGGTTCGGAGGGAGCGGTCAGCCCCAGCATTTT
TRBV29-1	.	TRBD2	TRBJ2-1	CSVLGGGAFRQFF	TGCAGCGTTCTAGGCGGGGGGGCATTTCGGCAGTTCTTC
TRBV11-2	once	.	TRBJ1-6	CASSLTSHRANSPLHF	TGTGCCAGCAGCTTAACATCCCACAGGGCAAATTCACCCCTCCACTTT
TRBV21-1	.	.	TRBJ2-3	CASSRGIRDTDTQYF	TGTGCCAGCAGCCGAGGGATCAGAGACACAGATACGCAGTATTTT
TRBV30	.	.	TRBJ1-6	CAWRTGNYNSPLHF	TGTGCCTGGAGAACAGGGAACTATAATTCACCCCTCCACTTT
TRBV5-1	few	.	TRBJ1-1	CASSSTSGMNTEAFF	TGCGCCAGCAGCTCTACATCGGGGATGAACACTGAAGCTTTCTTT
TRBV19	.	.	TRBJ1-2	CASSAGRLGYTF	TGTGCCTCCTCCGCAGGGAGGCTTGGCTACACCTTC
TRBV7-9	.	.	TRBJ2-5	CASSFARAGETQYF	TGTGCCAGCAGCTTCGCCCGGGCAGGAGAGACCCAGTACTTC
TRBV5-1	.	TRBD1	TRBJ2-6	CASSPVGAWDRALSGANVLTF	TGCGCCAGCAGCCCGGTCGGAGCTTGGGACAGGGCCCTCTCTGGGGCCAACGTCCTGACTTTC
TRBV2	.	.	TRBJ2-3	CASRPGGGTDTQYF	TGTGCCAGCAGGCCCGGTGGTGGAACAGATACGCAGTATTTT
TRBV2	.	TRBD2	TRBJ2-7	CASLLAGYEQYF	TGTGCCAGCTTATTAGCGGGGTACGAGCAGTACTTC
TRBV4-1	.	TRBD2	TRBJ2-3	CASSQDVSGARDTQYF	TGCGCCAGCAGCCAAGATGTAAGCGGGGCAAGAGATACGCAGTATTTT
TRBV7-8	.	.	TRBJ1-6	CASSQASGVTLHF	TGTGCCAGCAGCCAGGCCTCGGGGGTAACCCTCCACTTT
TRBV5-1	.	TRBD1	TRBJ2-5	CASSLAGTGAETQYF	TGCGCCAGCAGCTTGGCCGGGACAGGGGCCGAGACCCAGTACTTC
TRBV27	.	TRBD1	TRBJ1-2	CASTRGGQGNYGYTF	TGTGCCAGCACCCGGGGAGGACAGGGCAACTATGGCTACACCTTC
TRBV15	once	.	TRBJ1-1	CATSRDGTLAEAFF	TGTGCCACCAGCAGAGATGGAACCCTGGCTGAAGCTTTCTTT
TRBV18	.	.	TRBJ1-5	CASSPRTDQPQHF	TGTGCCAGCTCACCAAGGACAGATCAGCCCCAGCATTTT
TRBV7-6	.	.	TRBJ1-6	CASSLGTDGNSPLHF	TGTGCCAGCAGCTTAGGCACGGACGGAAATTCACCCCTCCACTTT
TRBV7-2	once	.	TRBJ2-5	CASSSHTRAAFQTQYF	TGTGCCAGCAGCTCCCACACTAGGGCTGCTTTTCAGACCCAGTACTTC
TRBV5-1	.	TRBD1	TRBJ1-1	CASSSGQMNTEAFF	TGCGCCAGCAGCTCGGGACAGATGAACACTGAAGCTTTCTTT
TRBV11-3	.	.	TRBJ2-1	CASSLGGEQFF	TGTGCCAGCAGCTTAGGCGGAGAGCAGTTCTTC
TRBV5-1	once	TRBD2	TRBJ2-7	CASSRWGGSTPSKYEQYF	TGCGCCAGCAGCCGTTGGGGGGGGTCGACCCCTTCTAAATACGAGCAGTACTTC
TRBV2	once	TRBD1	TRBJ1-1	CASSAPGQGLSF	TGTGCCAGCAGTGCCCCGGGACAGGGCCTCTCTTTT
TRBV9	.	.	TRBJ2-2	CASSVDQGNTGELFF	TGTGCCAGCAGCGTAGACCAGGGCAACACCGGGGAGCTGTTTTTT
TRBV5-1	.	.	TRBJ1-1	CASSPPAAGSNTEAFF	TGCGCCAGCAGCCCCCCGGCGGCGGGGTCGAACACTGAAGCTTTCTTT
TRBV19	.	.	TRBJ1-1	CASQGSRTVGNTEAFF	TGTGCCAGTCAGGGAAGCAGGACAGTGGGAAACACTGAAGCTTTCTTT
TRBV19	.	.	TRBJ1-2	CASSLTDRYGYTF	TGTGCCAGTAGTCTAACCGACCGGTATGGCTACACCTTC
TRBV18	.	.	TRBJ1-3	CASSPRTAGNTIYF	TGTGCCAGCTCACCGAGGACGGCTGGAAACACCATATATTTT
TRBV7-9	.	TRBD2	TRBJ2-3	CASSPSRSGGFTDTQYF	TGTGCCAGCAGCCCCTCCCGTAGCGGGGGGTTCACAGATACGCAGTATTTT
TRBV30	.	.	TRBJ2-7	CAWSGRAQTETYEQYF	TGTGCCTGGAGTGGGCGCGCACAGACAGAGACCTACGAGCAGTACTTC
TRBV7-3	.	.	TRBJ1-4	CASSLGVGEKLFF	TGTGCCAGCAGCCTCGGGGTGGGTGAAAAACTGTTTTTT
TRBV30	.	.	TRBJ1-3	CAWRLTVGNTIYF	TGTGCCTGGCGCCTCACCGTTGGAAACACCATATATTTT
TRBV4-2	.	.	TRBJ2-7	CASSQDAQRRYEQYF	TGTGCCAGCAGCCAAGATGCCCAACGGAGGTACGAGCAGTACTTC
TRBV5-1	.	.	TRBJ2-7	CASSRDFSYEQYF	TGCGCCAGCAGCCGGGACTTCTCCTACGAGCAGTACTTC
TRBV5-1	.	TRBD1	TRBJ1-5	CASKAGTGIQPQHF	TGCGCCAGCAAGGCCGGGACAGGGATCCAGCCCCAGCATTTT
TRBV5-4	.	TRBD1	TRBJ1-1	CASSPPGQGAGDTEAFF	TGTGCCAGCAGCCCTCCGGGACAGGGGGCGGGGGACACTGAAGCTTTCTTT
TRBV29-1	.	.	TRBJ1-4	CSVEDSANEKLFF	TGCAGCGTTGAGGACAGCGCTAATGAAAAACTGTTTTTT
TRBV7-9	.	.	TRBJ2-7	CASSLGGLRQYF	TGTGCCAGCAGCTTAGGAGGCCTCCGTCAGTACTTC
TRBV27	.	.	TRBJ1-5	CASSLGGIRQPQHF	TGTGCCAGCAGTTTAGGGGGGATTCGACAGCCCCAGCATTTT
TRBV6-1	.	.	TRBJ2-5	CASGGTRAQETQYF	TGTGCCAGCGGGGGCACCAGAGCTCAAGAGACCCAGTACTTC
TRBV7-2	.	.	TRBJ2-5	CASSLVESSWETQYF	TGTGCCAGCAGCTTAGTGGAGTCTAGCTGGGAGACCCAGTACTTC
TRBV5-1	.	.	TRBJ1-3	CASSLEGGSGNTIYF	TGCGCCAGCAGCTTGGAGGGCGGATCTGGAAACACCATATATTTT
TRBV9	.	.	TRBJ1-1	CASSRTDGTEAFF	TGTGCCAGCAGCCGGACAGACGGCACTGAAGCTTTCTTT
TRBV5-5	.	TRBD1	TRBJ1-4	CASSSGTGRATNEKLFF	TGTGCCAGCAGCTCCGGGACAGGGCGAGCAACTAATGAAAAACTGTTTTTT
TRBV5-5	once	.	TRBJ2-5	CASSFGETQYF	TGTGCCAGCAGCTTCGGTGAGACCCAGTACTTC
TRBV10-3	once	.	TRBJ2-7	CAISESGAEQYF	TGTGCCATCAGTGAGTCCGGGGCCGAGCAGTACTTC
TRBV5-4	.	.	TRBJ1-2	CASRRPQEPDYGYTF	TGTGCCAGCAGGCGCCCCCAGGAACCGGACTATGGCTACACCTTC
TRBV7-8	.	TRBD2	TRBJ2-1	CASSAGVAGNEQFF	TGTGCCAGCAGCGCGGGGGTCGCGGGGAATGAGCAGTTCTTC
TRBV9	.	TRBD2	TRBJ2-1	CASSERGSPYNEQFF	TGTGCCAGCAGCGAGCGGGGGTCCCCCTACAATGAGCAGTTCTTC
TRBV5-1	.	TRBD1	TRBJ2-3	CASSWDRVTDTQYF	TGCGCCAGCAGTTGGGACAGGGTCACAGATACGCAGTATTTT
TRBV10-1	.	.	TRBJ1-1	CASSARRENTEAFF	TGCGCCAGCAGTGCCAGACGGGAGAACACTGAAGCTTTCTTT
TRBV18	.	.	TRBJ1-4	CASSPDGYSRSDPTNEKLFF	TGTGCCAGCTCACCGGACGGGTACTCGCGTTCAGACCCAACTAATGAAAAACTGTTTTTT
TRBV11-2	.	.	TRBJ2-7	CASSLQIRGEQYF	TGTGCCAGCAGCTTACAGATCAGGGGCGAGCAGTACTTC